One and the same sample provided the 20 T cell receptor beta chains below, sequenced in a study of CD8 T cells in Susac syndrome. With random hexamers, reverse transcription was performed on about 0.5 to 1 ug of RNA. TCRdb ran MiXCR on the immunoSEQ multiplex PCR reads and lists one entry per CDR3 protein. The table has almost 450,000 distinct CDR3 sequences, 85% to 90% seen once. What was sequenced was CD8+ T cells from PBMCs. These receptors were taken from a human donor with multiple sclerosis.

CDR3 protein: CASSSTGGENYGYTF. The CDR3 bases are TGTGCCAGCAGTTCCACAGGGGGAGAAAACTATGGCTACACCTTC. This chain joins TRBV28 and TRBJ1-2, with 8 bases matching TRBD1. The V gene end was trimmed by 4 bases and the J gene end by 2 bases; junction bases not matched to a gene: 6. From germline, CDR1 is MDHEN and CDR2 SYDVKM. This CDR3 comprises 15 residues.

This clonotype came up once. The rearrangement links TRBV5-4 to TRBJ1-6; a possible D gene is TRBD1 (5 bases). Germline V gives CDR1 SGHNT, CDR2 YYREEE (reference sequence). Trimming took off 4 bases at V and 10 bases at J, with 12 bases between the two ends. CDR3 length: 13 amino acids. As DNA, the CDR3 is TGTGCCAGCAGCCCGGGGGAGGGGTCACCCCTCCACTTT. Protein: CASSPGEGSPLHF.

The chain joins TRBV29-1 to TRBJ2-3; 10 positions agree with TRBD2. Trimming at V came to 0 bases and at J to 6 bases, leaving 9 bases not matched to a gene. This CDR3 contains 16 residues. Germline values: CDR1 SQVTM, CDR2 ANQGSEA. CDR3 protein: CSVEDHVAGGADTQYF. DNA for the CDR3: TGCAGCGTTGAAGATCACGTAGCGGGAGGCGCTGATACGCAGTATTTT.

J is TRBJ2-7 and V is TRBV5-1; 8 positions match TRBD1. V lost 3 bases, J lost 3 bases, and 5 bases stayed unmatched. The CDR3 covers 14 residues. CDR1 and CDR2 from the germline V gene are SGHRS and YFSETQ. DNA of the CDR3: TGCGCCAGCAGCTCGGACAGGGACCTCTACGAGCAGTACTTC. It is translated as CASSSDRDLYEQYF. The full variable domain, with the rest looked up from reference TRBV5-1 and TRBJ2-7, is KAGVTQTPRYLIKTRGQQVTLSCSPISGHRSVSWYQQTPGQGLQFLFEYFSETQRNKGNFPGRFSGRQFSNSRSEMNVSTLELGDSALYLCASSSDRDLYEQYFGPGTRLTVT.

This rearrangement joins TRBV2 to TRBJ1-4; perhaps TRBD1 as D (6 bases). This CDR3 spans 16 amino acids. The V gene's germline CDR1 is SNHLY and CDR2 FYNNEI. With 2 bases removed from V and 7 bases from J, the gap between germline ends came to 17 bases. CDR3 bases: TGTGCCAGCAGTGAACCCCACCGGGGGCGCCTTGAAAAACTGTTTTTT. Protein: CASSEPHRGRLEKLFF.

The J gene is TRBJ2-1, the V gene TRBV30; no firm D call. Trimming pared 5 bases from V and 4 bases from J, leaving 18 bases between. Germline CDR1 and CDR2: GTSNPN and SVGIG (reference sequence). This CDR3 has 15 residues. The CDR3 region has the DNA TGTGCCTGGGACGGTGAACCGACCTCGTACAATGAGCAGTTCTTC. Translating it yields CAWDGEPTSYNEQFF.

The chain carries TRBV12-3 or TRBV12-4 and TRBJ2-1; no reliable D call. The CDR3 is 12 amino acids. With 8 bases removed from V and 3 bases from J, the gap between germline ends came to 8 bases. In DNA form, the CDR3 reads TGTGCCAGCGGTGGGAACTACAATGAGCAGTTCTTC. This encodes CASGGNYNEQFF.

The V gene is TRBV7-2, the J gene TRBJ2-7; D ambiguous. The CDR3 has 15 amino acids. In germline, CDR1 is SGHTA, CDR2 FQGNSA. V shed 1 base and J shed 0 bases, with 10 bases lying between them. CDR3 coding DNA: TGTGCCAGCAGCTTAGGTACGCCCTTCTCCTACGAGCAGTACTTC. Translation gives CASSLGTPFSYEQYF.

CDR3: CAWSVPEGPYEQYF. CDR3 bases: TGTGCCTGGAGTGTACCGGAGGGACCCTACGAGCAGTACTTC. This rearrangement joins TRBV30 to TRBJ2-7, with D tentatively TRBD2 (6 bases). CDR1 and CDR2 (germline): GTSNPN, SVGIG (reference sequence). This CDR3 has 14 residues. V lost 0 bases and J lost 2, with 11 bases in between.

This chain uses TRBV27 with TRBJ2-7; D possibly corresponds to TRBD1 (6 bases). CDR1 is MNHEY, CDR2 SMNVEV, per germline (reference sequence). The V end was cut by 9 bases, the J end by 1 base, with 13 bases between. The CDR3 is 13 residues long. The CDR3 region is CASKQGGSYEQYF. The CDR3 DNA reads as TGTGCCAGTAAACAGGGTGGATCCTACGAGCAGTACTTC.

The chain uses TRBV5-5 and TRBJ1-5; TRBD1 matches 8 bases. This CDR3 contains 16 residues. Germline lookup yields CDR1 SGHKS and CDR2 YYEKEE (reference sequence). V trimming: 3 bases; J trimming: 7 bases; junction bases outside the gene matches: 12. CDR3 DNA sequence: TGTGCCAGCAGCTGGGGATATCAGGGGGCGAGACAGCCCCAGCATTTT. This translates into CASSWGYQGARQPQHF.

This chain uses TRBV27 with TRBJ1-2; the D gene is possibly TRBD1 (5 bases). The CDR3 is made up of 15 amino acids. V lost 7 bases, J lost 5 bases, and 20 bases lay in between. The germline V gene encodes CDR1 MNHEY and CDR2 SMNVEV (reference sequence). The CDR3 loop is CASTPGSGSLYGYTF. The CDR3 DNA reads TGTGCCAGCACCCCAGGGTCTGGGAGCTTATATGGCTACACCTTC.

The chain couples TRBV11-3 to TRBJ2-2; 10 bases match TRBD2. CDR3 length equals 16 residues. Germline loops: CDR1 SGHNT, CDR2 YENEEA. Unmatched junction bases numbered 3, after V lost 4 bases and J lost 1 base. CDR3 DNA sequence: TGTGCCAGCAGCTCTATAGCGGGGGGGAACACCGGGGAGCTGTTTTTT. It translates to CASSSIAGGNTGELFF.

V usage is TRBV19 and J usage is TRBJ2-2, with D perhaps being TRBD1 or TRBD2 (5 bases each). Germline V CDR1 and CDR2: LNHDA, SQIVND (reference sequence). This CDR3 contains 16 residues. The V end was cut by 6 bases, the J end by 4 bases, with 18 bases between. CDR3 coding DNA: TGTGCCAGTAGCCGGGGCCAGGATGCGAGCACCGGGGAGCTGTTTTTT. This codes for CASSRGQDASTGELFF.

This clonotype was recorded a few times. The J gene is TRBJ2-2, the V gene TRBV6-1, with D perhaps TRBD2 (5 bases). CDR3 length: 13 residues. V was trimmed by 4 bases and J by 7 bases, leaving 10 bases between them. CDR1 is MNHNS and CDR2 is SASEGT in the germline V gene. Here the CDR3 reads CASSGTFGGELFF. Written as DNA, the CDR3 is TGTGCCAGCAGTGGGACTTTTGGCGGGGAGCTGTTTTTT.

This chain joins TRBV25-1 and TRBJ2-7, with 11 positions matching TRBD2. The V gene's germline CDR1 is MGHDK and CDR2 SYGVNS. The CDR3 length is 19 residues. J gave up 4 bases and V 1 base, and 15 bases lay outside the gene matches. CDR3 residues: CASSEFFSPPTSGAYEQYF. The DNA of the CDR3 is TGTGCCAGCAGTGAATTCTTTTCCCCTCCGACTAGCGGGGCATACGAGCAGTACTTC.

The CDR3 region is CATSRVQQNIQYF. The DNA for the CDR3 is TGTGCCACCAGCAGAGTTCAACAAAACATTCAGTACTTC. The chain is built from TRBV15 and TRBJ2-4; D ambiguous. CDR1 is LNHNV and CDR2 is YYDKDF in the germline V gene (reference sequence). The CDR3 sequence is 13 residues long. With 1 base removed from V and 5 bases from J, the gap between germline ends came to 6 bases.

This chain links TRBV5-1 with TRBJ2-1; D unresolved. Trimming stripped 8 bases from V and 5 bases from J, with 5 bases between. In germline, CDR1 is SGHRS, CDR2 YFSETQ. This CDR3 has 10 amino acids. In nucleotides, the CDR3 is TGCGCCAGAATTCACAATGAGCAGTTCTTC. It codes for CARIHNEQFF.

The chain joins TRBV7-9 to TRBJ1-1; 8 bases line up with TRBD1. CDR1 is SEHNR and CDR2 is FQNEAQ in the germline V gene (reference sequence). V was clipped by 4 bases and J by 5 bases; unmatched bases: 15. The CDR3 consists of 17 residues. The CDR3 region is CASSSELGQGRGTEAFF. CDR3 coding DNA: TGTGCCAGCAGCTCCGAACTAGGACAGGGTAGGGGGACTGAAGCTTTCTTT.

The gene calls are TRBV11-2 and TRBJ1-3; TRBD1 matches at 9 bases. With V trimmed by 5 bases and J by 8 bases, 7 bases remained unmatched. The CDR3 runs to 14 residues. Germline assignment: CDR1 SGHAT and CDR2 FQNNGV. For the CDR3, the DNA is TGTGCCAGCAGCCAACAGGGGGCGAGTCACACCATATATTTT. This sequence encodes CASSQQGASHTIYF. Based on the CDR3 plus reference TRBV11-2 and TRBJ1-3, the full variable domain is EAGVAQSPRYKIIEKRQSVAFWCNPISGHATLYWYQQILGQGPKLLIQFQNNGVVDDSQLPKDRFSAERLKGVDSTLKIQPAKLEDSAVYLCASSQQGASHTIYFGEGSWLTVV.